This TCR beta chain was obtained from a study of glioma-infiltrating T cells after dendritic cell vaccination. Looking at the study overall: Dendritic cell vaccine was injected intradermally three times, biweekly. Regarding the study as a whole: Complete blood and tumor specimen sets were limited to few patients.

Noted time point: after dendritic cell vaccination, including at tumor progression/relapse. A note on this clone: The antigen remains undetermined.

The protocol was immunoSEQ multiplex PCR, while the TCRdb copy is restricted to in-frame clones and leaves out a portion. The sample includes over 75,000 clones, about 81% seen only once; the top ten take approximately 2%. V was cut by 1 base and J by 7 bases, with 11 bases left in between. Germline assignment: CDR1 SGHDT and CDR2 YYEEEE. The CDR3 has 13 amino acids. The clonotype comes from a human donor with glioblastoma. J is TRBJ1-2 and V is TRBV5-6, with D perhaps TRBD1 (6 bases). Sequenced here: blood, sampled after dendritic cell vaccination. DNA of the CDR3: TGTGCCAGCAGCTTGTACAGGGAACTTGGCTACACCTTC. Protein product: CASSLYRELGYTF.